This entry features one T cell receptor (beta chain) sequence. The junction differs from germline at one of its ends, possibly a read error. Each sample's TCRB immunosequencing used about 0.5 micrograms of biopsy DNA. The repertoire was sequenced with immunoSEQ multiplex PCR; TCRdb's copy has only in-frame clones and lacks some. In the table there are some 7,000 clones, around 81% of which are singletons. This CDR3 has 14 amino acids. Germline CDR1 MNHEY, CDR2 SMNVEV (reference sequence). The source of the sample is a study of T cell repertoires in ileal Crohn's disease. On the study more broadly: Operated complications were stricturing disease (61%) and penetrating disease (roughly 39%).

Included were adult ileal or ileocolonic Crohn's patients indicated for ileocolonic resection. The chain is built from TRBV27 and TRBJ2-3; D is perhaps TRBD2 (6 bases). This TCR came from an adult with Crohn's disease. Material: ileal tissue. CDR3 sequence: CASSFGGPTYTQYF. The CDR3 coding sequence is TGTGCCAGCAGTTTCGGGGGACCCACATATACGCAGTATTTT.